This TCR beta chain appears in the sequencing data of a study of PD-L1 blockade in urothelial cancer. Specified time point: peripheral blood 6 weeks after treatment start. The investigators introduced synthetic TCR analog templates into each PCR as spikes. Sequenced by immunoSEQ multiplex PCR; TCRdb stores in-frame clones only, minus some. The data contain about 120,000 clones, roughly 88% of them singletons. V lost 3 bases to trimming and J lost 0 bases, with 5 bases between them. Germline V gene lookup returns CDR1 MGHDK and CDR2 SYGVNS. There are 13 residues in the CDR3. The gene calls are TRBV25-1 and TRBJ1-1; no reliable D call. This sequence was found in a man aged 50-59 years with urothelial cancer. Sequenced material: PBMCs, taken around atezolizumab (anti-PD-L1) treatment. CDR3 coding DNA: TGTGCCAGCAGTGATCCGGTGAACACTGAAGCTTTCTTT. It is translated as CASSDPVNTEAFF.